This T cell receptor (beta chain) came from a study of control samples from healthy donors and cancer patients. Trimming pared 4 bases from V and 2 bases from J, leaving 18 bases between. CDR3 size: 16 residues. The germline V gene encodes CDR1 MNHEY and CDR2 SVGEGT. The repertoire was sequenced with immunoSEQ multiplex PCR; TCRdb's copy has only in-frame clones and lacks some. The sample lists tens of thousands of clones, 88% seen once, with 3% to 4% in the top ten. Material for sequencing was blood. This clonotype originated in a man aged 45 to 65 in good health. The rearrangement joins TRBV6-2 or TRBV6-3 to TRBJ2-7; maybe TRBD2 (6 bases). CDR3 loop: CASSSLRDLPTYEQYF. The CDR3 nucleotides are TGTGCCAGCAGTTCTCTCCGGGACTTACCAACCTACGAGCAGTACTTC.